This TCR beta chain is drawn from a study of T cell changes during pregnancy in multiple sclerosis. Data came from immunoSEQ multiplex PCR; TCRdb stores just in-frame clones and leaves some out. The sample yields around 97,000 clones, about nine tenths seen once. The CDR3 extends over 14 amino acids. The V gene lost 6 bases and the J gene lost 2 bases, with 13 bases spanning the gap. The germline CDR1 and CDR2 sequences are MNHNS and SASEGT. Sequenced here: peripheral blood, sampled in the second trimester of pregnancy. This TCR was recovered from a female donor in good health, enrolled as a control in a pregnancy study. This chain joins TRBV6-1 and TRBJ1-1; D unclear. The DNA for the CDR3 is TGTGCCAGCAGGCGGGTAGATTCAAACACTGAAGCTTTCTTT. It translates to CASRRVDSNTEAFF.